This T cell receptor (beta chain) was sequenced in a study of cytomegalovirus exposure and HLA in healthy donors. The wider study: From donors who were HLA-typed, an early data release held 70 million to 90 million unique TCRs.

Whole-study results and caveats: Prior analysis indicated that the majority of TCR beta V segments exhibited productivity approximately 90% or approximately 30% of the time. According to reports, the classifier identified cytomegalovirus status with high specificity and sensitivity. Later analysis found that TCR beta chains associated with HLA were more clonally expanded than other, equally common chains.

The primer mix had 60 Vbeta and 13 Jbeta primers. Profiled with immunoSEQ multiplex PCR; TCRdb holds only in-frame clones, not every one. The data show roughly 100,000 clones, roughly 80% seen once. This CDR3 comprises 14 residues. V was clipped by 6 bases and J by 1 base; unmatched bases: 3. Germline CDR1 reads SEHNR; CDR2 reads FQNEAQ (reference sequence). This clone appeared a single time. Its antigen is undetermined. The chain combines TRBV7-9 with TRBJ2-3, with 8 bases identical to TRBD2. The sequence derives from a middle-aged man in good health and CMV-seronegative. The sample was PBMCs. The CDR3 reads CASRSAGGTDTQYF. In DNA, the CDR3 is TGTGCCAGCAGATCAGCGGGGGGCACAGATACGCAGTATTTT.